The 18 T cell receptor beta chains below were found in one sample sequenced in a study of T-cell memory formation after mild COVID-19. TCRdb ran MiXCR on the 5' RACE reads and lists one entry per CDR3 protein. Found here are about 430,000 distinct CDR3 sequences, roughly a quarter of them singletons; the top ten hold around 8.7%. Sequencing input: PBMCs or a T cell subset sorted from them (not recorded which). All receptors derive from an adult woman who had mild COVID-19 (a few samples of this study predate the infection). Cell type and time point are not known.

This chain connects TRBV7-9 to TRBJ2-5, with 11 nucleotides matching TRBD2. With V trimmed by 5 bases and J by 5 bases, 7 bases remained unmatched. Germline V gives CDR1 SEHNR, CDR2 FQNEAQ (reference sequence). This CDR3 is built from 15 residues. Here the CDR3 DNA reads TGTGCCAGCAGCCTCCAGATAGCGGGGGGGGAGACCCAGTACTTC. Protein sequence: CASSLQIAGGETQYF.

This clonotype occurred many times. The chain employs TRBV7-9 and TRBJ2-7, with D tentatively TRBD1 (6 bases). With 6 bases removed from V and 1 base from J, the gap between germline ends came to 10 bases. CDR1 and CDR2 from the germline V gene are SEHNR and FQNEAQ (reference sequence). The CDR3 has 13 residues. Here the CDR3 DNA reads TGTGCCAGCAGTTTCGGACAGTCCTACGAGCAGTACTTC. Its translation is CASSFGQSYEQYF.

The chain carries TRBV18 and TRBJ1-4; 9 bases fit TRBD1. Germline CDR1 is KGHSH and CDR2 is LQKENI. The CDR3 is 14 residues long. The V and J ends lost 2 bases and 5 bases, in that order; junction bases with no gene match: 0. CDR3: CASSPGTGNEKLFF. DNA for the CDR3: TGTGCCAGCTCACCAGGGACAGGGAATGAAAAACTGTTTTTT.

This clonotype showed up just a few times. The DNA for the CDR3 is TGTGCCAGCAGCCATAATAGGGGCTCTGGGGCCAACGTCCTGACTTTC. As protein: CASSHNRGSGANVLTF. This rearrangement joins TRBV7-3 to TRBJ2-6, with a possible D match to TRBD1 (5 bases). This CDR3 comprises 16 residues. The germline CDR1 and CDR2 sequences are SGHTA and FQGTGA. Trimming shortened V by 5 bases and J by 0 bases, and 11 bases separated the two germline ends.

In its sample, this clonotype was seen many times. CDR3 protein: CATSRVRQSQLTNYGYTF. DNA of the CDR3: TGTGCCACCAGCAGAGTTCGGCAGTCACAATTAACTAACTATGGCTACACCTTC. The chain recombines TRBV15 with TRBJ1-2; D unresolved. The CDR3 totals 18 residues. The germline gives CDR1 LNHNV, CDR2 YYDKDF (reference sequence). Trimming took off 1 base at V and 0 bases at J, with 18 bases between the two ends.

The V and J genes are TRBV27 and TRBJ2-1; D assignment may be TRBD1 or TRBD2 (5 bases each). With 4 bases removed from V and 9 bases from J, the gap between germline ends came to 19 bases. Germline CDR1 reads MNHEY; CDR2 reads SMNVEV (reference sequence). This CDR3 contains 15 residues. For the CDR3, the DNA is TGTGCCAGCAGTTCATTCGGGGCCCTCACGGGTGAGCAGTTCTTC. Amino acid sequence: CASSSFGALTGEQFF.

The table lists this clonotype with a few counts. The chain employs TRBV5-1 and TRBJ1-5; D is unclear. This CDR3 comprises 14 residues. Germline V gene sequence: CDR1 SGHRS, CDR2 YFSETQ. Trimming removed 4 bases from V and 5 bases from J, with 13 bases in between. The CDR3 loop is CASSTGFGDQPQHF. The CDR3, as DNA: TGCGCCAGCAGCACGGGGTTTGGAGATCAGCCCCAGCATTTT.

The chain employs TRBV4-2 and TRBJ2-7; 7 nucleotides match TRBD1. CDR1 is LGHNA and CDR2 is YNFKEQ in the germline V gene. The CDR3 sequence is 13 residues long. V lost 3 bases and J lost 2; bases outside the gene matches: 1. CDR3 sequence reads: CASSQGQTYEQYF. In nucleotides, the CDR3 is TGTGCCAGCAGCCAGGGACAGACCTACGAGCAGTACTTC.

This clonotype showed up just a few times. CDR3 nucleotide sequence: TGTGCCACCGCGGACAGGGGGTCGCGCAATGAGCAGTTCTTC. Its protein is CATADRGSRNEQFF. This rearrangement joins TRBV6-5 to TRBJ2-1; TRBD1 agrees at 10 bases. Germline trimming cut 10 bases from V and 6 bases from J; bases unmatched to any gene: 9. The CDR3 totals 14 residues. The germline V gene has CDR1 MNHEY and CDR2 SVGAGI.

This clonotype was seen a few times. The rearrangement links TRBV24-1 to TRBJ2-1, with 12 nucleotides matching TRBD2. The CDR3 sequence is 16 residues long. V trimming: 3 bases; J trimming: 2 bases; junction bases outside the gene matches: 1. The germline V gene encodes CDR1 KGHDR and CDR2 SFDVKD. CDR3: CATSDPSGRAYNEQFF. CDR3 DNA sequence: TGTGCCACCAGTGATCCTAGCGGGAGGGCCTACAATGAGCAGTTCTTC.

The chain recombines TRBV6-5 with TRBJ2-1; a possible D gene is TRBD2 (6 bases). V was clipped by 11 bases and J by 0 bases, with 14 bases between them. The length of the CDR3 is 14 residues. The germline V gene encodes CDR1 MNHEY and CDR2 SVGAGI. The CDR3 sequence: CAANSGSSYNEQFF. CDR3 nucleotides: TGTGCCGCGAATAGCGGAAGCTCCTACAATGAGCAGTTCTTC.

The chain links TRBV5-6 to TRBJ2-5; D may correspond to TRBD1 or TRBD2 (6 bases each). Trimming shortened V by 3 bases and J by 1 base, and 13 bases separated the two germline ends. The germline CDR1 and CDR2 sequences are SGHDT and YYEEEE. CDR3 length equals 15 residues. The CDR3 loop reads CASSWPWGAQETQYF. The CDR3 DNA sequence: TGTGCCAGCAGCTGGCCGTGGGGGGCCCAAGAGACCCAGTACTTC.

This clonotype has just a few counts. The chain is built from TRBV4-1 and TRBJ1-1, with TRBD1 matching over 7 bases. CDR1 is MGHRA, CDR2 YSYEKL, per germline. The CDR3 extends over 16 amino acids. The trim removed 4 bases at V and 6 bases at J, leaving 14 bases unmatched. CDR3 sequence (DNA): TGCGCCAGCAGCCTGTCCGGGGGACAGCTTATTGCTGAAGCTTTCTTT. Protein product: CASSLSGGQLIAEAFF.

The chain carries TRBV7-9 and TRBJ2-4; 7 bases match TRBD1. Germline V gene sequence: CDR1 SEHNR, CDR2 FQNEAQ (reference sequence). V lost 4 bases to trimming and J lost 5 bases; unmatched junction nucleotides: 2. The CDR3 totals 13 residues. The CDR3 is CASSWDSENIQYF. DNA of the CDR3: TGTGCCAGCAGCTGGGACAGTGAAAACATTCAGTACTTC.

This clonotype has a count of ten or more. In DNA, the CDR3 is TGTGCCAGCAGCCTCCCCACTGGCGGGGGCCCCAACAATGAGCAGTTCTTC. Translation: CASSLPTGGGPNNEQFF. V is TRBV9 and J is TRBJ2-1; D might be TRBD2 (7 bases). The CDR3 runs 17 residues. Deletions cut 4 bases from V and 5 bases from J, with 22 bases between. Germline CDR1 and CDR2: SGDLS and YYNGEE.

This clonotype was detected only a few times. V usage is TRBV24-1 and J usage is TRBJ2-1, with 9 positions matching TRBD1. The length of the CDR3 is 15 residues. Losses at the gene ends were 6 bases for V and 6 bases for J; bases not matched to a gene: 8. The germline V gene encodes CDR1 KGHDR and CDR2 SFDVKD. CDR3 DNA sequence: TGTGCCACCAGTTTTACCGGGACAGGGTCCAATGAGCAGTTCTTC. Translating gives CATSFTGTGSNEQFF.

The sample holds a few counts of this clonotype. The V call is TRBV6-2 or TRBV6-3, the J call TRBJ2-7; D perhaps matches TRBD1 (5 bases). The CDR3 is made up of 16 amino acids. CDR1 and CDR2 from the germline V gene are MNHEY and SVGEGT. V was cut by 5 bases and J by 3 bases, with 20 bases left in between. Here the CDR3 DNA reads TGTGCCAGCAGTGCACTTAGGGGCGGTCCGGACTACGAGCAGTACTTC. Translating gives CASSALRGGPDYEQYF.

The chain recombines TRBV6-2 or TRBV6-3 with TRBJ2-1; the match to TRBD1 covers 11 bases. This CDR3 has 15 residues. Trimming cost V 7 bases and J 7 bases; bases outside gene matches: 9. The germline gives CDR1 MNHEY, CDR2 SVGEGT. The CDR3 spells CASTLPGQGGNEQFF. The CDR3 region has the DNA TGTGCCAGCACCCTCCCGGGACAGGGGGGTAATGAGCAGTTCTTC.